Shown below are 24 T cell receptor beta chains from a single sample sequenced in a study of T cell responses to AZD1222 COVID-19 vaccine. Produced via immunoSEQ multiplex PCR; TCRdb's table is partial and in-frame only. The table records about 84,000 clones, roughly 87% of them present only once. Material: peripheral blood, obtained 28 days after the second AZD1222 dose. Source of these receptors: an adult who received the AZD1222 COVID-19 vaccine.

The chain joins TRBV6-2 or TRBV6-3 to TRBJ1-5; perhaps TRBD1 as D (6 bases). Trimming left V 5 bases short and J 4 bases short, with 18 bases between. This CDR3 is 16 amino acids long. Germline V CDR1 and CDR2: MNHEY, SVGEGT. CDR3 sequence (DNA): TGTGCCAGCAGTCTCAGTCGGGGGACACTTAATCAGCCCCAGCATTTT. It is translated as CASSLSRGTLNQPQHF.

The chain employs TRBV5-1 and TRBJ1-1; D unclear. V lost 7 bases to trimming and J lost 2 bases, with 9 bases between them. This CDR3 contains 12 residues. From germline, CDR1 is SGHRS and CDR2 YFSETQ. CDR3 DNA sequence: TGCGCCAGCGCGCCAGGTAACACTGAAGCTTTCTTT. It is translated as CASAPGNTEAFF.

The chain couples TRBV12-3 or TRBV12-4 to TRBJ1-2; D gene unclear. V was cut by 5 bases and J by 0 bases, with 4 bases left in between. The CDR3 runs to 12 residues. CDR3: CASSPTNYGYTF. The CDR3 nucleotides read TGTGCCAGCAGTCCTACTAACTATGGCTACACCTTC.

The rearrangement joins TRBV5-5 to TRBJ2-7; D possibly matches TRBD1 or TRBD2 (5 bases each). The CDR3 runs 12 residues. Deletions cut 3 bases from V and 12 bases from J, with 16 bases between. In germline, CDR1 is SGHKS, CDR2 YYEKEE (reference sequence). Written as DNA, the CDR3 is TGTGCCAGCAGCTCCGGGGCCGAGATTTCGTACTTC. Translating it yields CASSSGAEISYF.

This chain uses TRBV7-2 with TRBJ2-5; the D gene is possibly TRBD1 (6 bases). In germline, CDR1 is SGHTA, CDR2 FQGNSA. This CDR3 comprises 14 residues. Trimming stripped 4 bases from V and 5 bases from J, with 14 bases between. Here the CDR3 DNA reads TGTGCCAGCAGCTCCACAGGGCCGGCGGAGACCCAGTACTTC. Translated: CASSSTGPAETQYF.

The chain has TRBV6-5 and TRBJ1-3; D is ambiguous. CDR1 MNHEY and CDR2 SVGAGI come from the germline V gene. There are 16 residues in the CDR3. V was shortened by 2 bases and J by 2 bases, with 13 bases between the two germline ends. Written as DNA, the CDR3 is TGTGCCAGCAGTTACCTCGTTGGGTCCCCTGGAAACACCATATATTTT. It is translated as CASSYLVGSPGNTIYF.

The chain employs TRBV6-6 and TRBJ2-7; 7 bases are shared with TRBD1. The junction had 18 bases not matched to a gene; V was cut back by 5 bases and J by 5 bases. CDR1 is MNHNY, CDR2 SVGAGI, per germline (reference sequence). The CDR3 covers 17 residues. The CDR3 sequence: CASSRRGGSDRIHEQYF. The CDR3 coding sequence is TGTGCCAGCAGTCGCCGCGGAGGTTCGGACAGGATCCACGAGCAGTACTTC.

V gene TRBV18 combines with J gene TRBJ2-7, with 7 bases identical to TRBD1. V was clipped by 4 bases and J by 6 bases; unmatched bases: 9. This CDR3 spans 14 amino acids. Germline V gene data show CDR1 as KGHSH and CDR2 as LQKENI. CDR3 loop: CASSLDRVSGEQYF. The CDR3 region has the DNA TGTGCCAGCTCACTCGACAGGGTGAGTGGCGAGCAGTACTTC.

The chain has TRBV2 and TRBJ2-7; 7 nucleotides match TRBD1. Unmatched junction bases numbered 3, after V lost 3 bases and J lost 1 base. The CDR3 is 14 amino acids. CDR1 and CDR2 (germline): SNHLY, FYNNEI. The CDR3 loop is CASSDDRASYEQYF. The DNA of the CDR3 is TGTGCCAGCAGTGATGACAGGGCGTCCTACGAGCAGTACTTC. Variable domain in full (rest from reference TRBV2 and TRBJ2-7): EPEVTQTPSHQVTQMGQEVILRCVPISNHLYFYWYRQILGQKVEFLVSFYNNEISEKSEIFDDQFSVERPDGSNFTLKIRSTKLEDSAMYFCASSDDRASYEQYFGPGTRLTVT.

This sequence joins TRBV5-5 and TRBJ2-7; D remains unclear. CDR1 is SGHKS and CDR2 is YYEKEE in the germline V gene (reference sequence). The length of the CDR3 is 11 residues. V was shortened by 0 bases and J by 4 bases, with 2 bases between the two germline ends. The CDR3 region has the DNA TGTGCCAGCAGCTTGGTTTACGAGCAGTACTTC. It specifies CASSLVYEQYF.

This rearrangement joins TRBV5-1 to TRBJ1-3; 8 bases align to TRBD1. This CDR3 spans 15 amino acids. Germline V gene lookup returns CDR1 SGHRS and CDR2 YFSETQ. V dropped 0 bases and J dropped 6; count of bases not matched to a gene: 5. The CDR3 is CASSLGQGAENTIYF. DNA of the CDR3: TGCGCCAGCAGCTTGGGGCAGGGGGCAGAAAACACCATATATTTT.

The J gene is TRBJ1-1, the V gene TRBV6-2 or TRBV6-3; a possible D gene is TRBD1 (6 bases). Germline V CDR1 and CDR2: MNHEY, SVGEGT. Trimming left V 2 bases short and J 4 bases short, with 8 bases between. This CDR3 spans 13 amino acids. As DNA, the CDR3 is TGTGCCAGCAGTTACGGCAGGGGCACTGAAGCTTTCTTT. Its protein product is CASSYGRGTEAFF.

The chain recombines TRBV13 with TRBJ2-5; TRBD2 matches 11 bases. The germline CDR1 and CDR2 sequences are PRHDT and FYEKMQ (reference sequence). The CDR3 loop spans 16 amino acids. V was pared by 5 bases and J by 1 base, with 6 bases of the junction left unmatched. This CDR3 is CASSPLAGGIQETQYF. The CDR3 DNA reads TGTGCCAGCAGCCCGCTAGCGGGGGGAATCCAAGAGACCCAGTACTTC.

The CDR3 here is CASSPPDRGVSLGEQYF. CDR3 nucleotide sequence: TGTGCCAGCAGCCCCCCGGACAGGGGGGTGTCCCTCGGAGAGCAGTACTTC. The chain carries TRBV7-9 and TRBJ2-7, with 10 nucleotides matching TRBD1. V lost 5 bases and J lost 7; bases outside the gene matches: 17. The CDR3 length is 17 residues. The germline V gene has CDR1 SEHNR and CDR2 FQNEAQ (reference sequence).

This sequence joins TRBV19 and TRBJ2-6, with 11 bases identical to TRBD1. This CDR3 region has 17 residues. Trimming took 5 bases from V and 0 from J; bases not matched to a gene: 3. Germline-derived CDR1 and CDR2 are LNHDA and SQIVND (reference sequence). In DNA form, the CDR3 reads TGTGCCAGTAGTTCCGGGACAGGGGGCTCTGGGGCCAACGTCCTGACTTTC. Translated, it gives CASSSGTGGSGANVLTF.

This clone came up a few times. The CDR3 sequence is CAIMDGNTGELFF. The CDR3 region has the DNA TGTGCCATAATGGACGGAAACACCGGGGAGCTGTTTTTT. The J gene is TRBJ2-2, the V gene TRBV24-1; no definite D call. This CDR3 is 13 amino acids long. The V gene's germline CDR1 is KGHDR and CDR2 SFDVKD. Trimming removed 11 bases at V and 2 bases at J, with 11 bases between.

The gene calls are TRBV6-5 and TRBJ1-1; D remains unclear. The germline V gene has CDR1 MNHEY and CDR2 SVGAGI. The CDR3 covers 15 residues. V gave up 1 base and J gave up 2 bases, with 11 bases separating them. CDR3 in DNA: TGTGCCAGCAGTTACTGGTATGGGTCCAACACTGAAGCTTTCTTT. Encoded protein: CASSYWYGSNTEAFF.

V usage is TRBV5-1 and J usage is TRBJ2-7, with D possibly being TRBD1 (6 bases). Per the germline V gene, CDR1 is SGHRS and CDR2 is YFSETQ. CDR3 size: 15 residues. V was cut by 4 bases and J by 3 bases, with 17 bases left in between. CDR3 coding DNA: TGCGCCAGCAGCCCGAACGGACAGCCCGGCTACGAGCAGTACTTC. Protein: CASSPNGQPGYEQYF.

This clone appeared a single time. The CDR3 DNA reads as TGCGCCAGCAGCCAAGACCGGGTTGGAGGGGGCGAAAAACTGTTTTTT. Encoded protein: CASSQDRVGGGEKLFF. The chain employs TRBV4-3 and TRBJ1-4; 7 bases are shared with TRBD1. Germline V gene sequence: CDR1 LGHNA, CDR2 YSLEER. V trimming: 0 bases; J trimming: 8 bases; junction bases outside the gene matches: 9. The CDR3 runs 16 residues.

The rearrangement joins TRBV12-5 to TRBJ2-5, with 14 bases that match TRBD2. Germline CDR1 LGHNT, CDR2 FRNRAP. The CDR3 is 17 amino acids. Trimming removed 5 bases from V and 4 bases from J; junction bases left unmatched: 9. This chain's CDR3 is CASGLGLAGERGETQYF. CDR3 sequence (DNA): TGTGCTAGTGGTCTGGGACTAGCGGGGGAAAGGGGAGAGACCCAGTACTTC. Together with reference TRBV12-5 and TRBJ2-5, the CDR3 gives the full variable domain: DARVTQTPRHKVTEMGQEVTMRCQPILGHNTVFWYRQTMMQGLELLAYFRNRAPLDDSGMPKDRFSAEMPDATLATLKIQPSEPRDSAVYFCASGLGLAGERGETQYFGPGTRLLVL.

The chain couples TRBV5-4 to TRBJ2-3, with D perhaps TRBD2 (5 bases). This CDR3 comprises 13 residues. Trimming pared 4 bases from V and 2 bases from J, leaving 8 bases between. Germline V gene data show CDR1 as SGHNT and CDR2 as YYREEE (reference sequence). CDR3 in DNA: TGTGCCAGCAGCGGGGAGTACACAGATACGCAGTATTTT. Translating it yields CASSGEYTDTQYF.

This clone was detected once. The V call is TRBV5-4, the J call TRBJ1-3; a possible D gene is TRBD1 (6 bases). From germline, CDR1 is SGHNT and CDR2 YYREEE (reference sequence). CDR3 length: 15 amino acids. The V and J ends lost 1 base and 2 bases respectively, with 10 bases between them. The CDR3 sequence is CASSLNQGTGNTIYF. The DNA for the CDR3 is TGTGCCAGCAGCTTGAATCAGGGGACTGGAAACACCATATATTTT.

The CDR3 region has the DNA TGTGCCAGCTCACCAGTCCTGCAGGGCGCAGATACGCAGTATTTT. Its protein product is CASSPVLQGADTQYF. The chain joins TRBV18 to TRBJ2-3; tentative D call: TRBD1 (5 bases). Per the germline V gene, CDR1 is KGHSH and CDR2 is LQKENI. V lost 2 bases, J lost 4 bases, and 13 bases lay in between. CDR3 size: 15 residues.

The V gene is TRBV7-2, the J gene TRBJ1-2, with no clear D. Germline CDR1 and CDR2: SGHTA and FQGNSA. The V end was cut by 6 bases, the J end by 8 bases, with 16 bases between. The CDR3 has 13 residues. This chain's CDR3 is CASRAGPTGGYTF. The DNA of the CDR3 is TGTGCCAGCAGAGCAGGTCCCACGGGGGGCTACACCTTC.